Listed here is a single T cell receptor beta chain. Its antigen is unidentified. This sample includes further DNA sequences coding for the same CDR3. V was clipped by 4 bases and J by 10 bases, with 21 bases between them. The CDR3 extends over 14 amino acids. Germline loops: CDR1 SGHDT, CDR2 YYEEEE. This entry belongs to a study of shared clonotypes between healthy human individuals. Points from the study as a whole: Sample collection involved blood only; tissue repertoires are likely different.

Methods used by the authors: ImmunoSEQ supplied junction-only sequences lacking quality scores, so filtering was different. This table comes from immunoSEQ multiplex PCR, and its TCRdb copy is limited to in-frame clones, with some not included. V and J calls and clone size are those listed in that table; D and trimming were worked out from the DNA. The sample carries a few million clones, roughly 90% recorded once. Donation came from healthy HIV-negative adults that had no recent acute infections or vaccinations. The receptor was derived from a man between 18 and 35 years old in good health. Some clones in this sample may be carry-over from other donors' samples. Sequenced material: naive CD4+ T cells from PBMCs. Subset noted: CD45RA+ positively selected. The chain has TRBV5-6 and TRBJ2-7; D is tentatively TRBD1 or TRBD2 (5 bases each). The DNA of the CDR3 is TGTGCCAGCAGCCGGGGCGGCCTTCATCTATACCAGTACTTC. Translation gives CASSRGGLHLYQYF. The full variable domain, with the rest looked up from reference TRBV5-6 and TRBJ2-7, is DAGVTQSPTHLIKTRGQQVTLRCSPKSGHDTVSWYQQALGQGPQFIFQYYEEEERQRGNFPDRFSGHQFPNYSSELNVNALLLGDSALYLCASSRGGLHLYQYFGPGTRLTVT.